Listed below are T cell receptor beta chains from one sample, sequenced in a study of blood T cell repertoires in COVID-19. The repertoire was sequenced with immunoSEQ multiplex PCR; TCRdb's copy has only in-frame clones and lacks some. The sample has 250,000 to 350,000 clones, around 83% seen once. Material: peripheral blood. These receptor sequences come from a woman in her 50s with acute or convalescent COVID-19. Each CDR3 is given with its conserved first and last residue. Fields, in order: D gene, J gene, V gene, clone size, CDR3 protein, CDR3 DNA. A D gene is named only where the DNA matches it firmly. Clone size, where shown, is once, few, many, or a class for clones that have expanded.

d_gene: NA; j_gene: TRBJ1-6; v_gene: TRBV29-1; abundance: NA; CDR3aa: CSGSFGDNSPLHF; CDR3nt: TGCAGCGGTTCCTTCGGGGATAATTCACCCCTCCACTTT
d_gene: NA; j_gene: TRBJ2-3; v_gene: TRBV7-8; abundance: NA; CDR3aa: CASSLGLGPPDTQYF; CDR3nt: TGTGCCAGCAGCTTAGGACTTGGCCCCCCAGATACGCAGTATTTT
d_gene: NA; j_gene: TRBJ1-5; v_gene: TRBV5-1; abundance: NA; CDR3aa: CASSPTGSDQPQHF; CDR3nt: TGCGCCAGCAGCCCCACAGGGTCGGATCAGCCCCAGCATTTT
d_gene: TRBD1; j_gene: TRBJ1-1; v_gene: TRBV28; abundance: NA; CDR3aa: CASSHPTGYTEAFF; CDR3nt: TGTGCCAGCAGTCACCCGACAGGGTACACTGAAGCTTTCTTT
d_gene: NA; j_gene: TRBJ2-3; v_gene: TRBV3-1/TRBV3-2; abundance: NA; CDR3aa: CASSQGAFTDTQYF; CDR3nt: TGTGCCAGCAGCCAAGGAGCGTTCACAGATACGCAGTATTTT
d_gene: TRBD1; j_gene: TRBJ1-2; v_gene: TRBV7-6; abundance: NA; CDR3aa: CASSSDRGIDGYTF; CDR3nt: TGTGCCAGCAGCTCGGACAGGGGGATCGATGGCTACACCTTC
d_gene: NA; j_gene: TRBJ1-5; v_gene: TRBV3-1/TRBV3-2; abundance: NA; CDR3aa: CAGSQDRFQPQHF; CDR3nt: TGTGCCGGCAGCCAAGATCGTTTTCAGCCCCAGCATTTT
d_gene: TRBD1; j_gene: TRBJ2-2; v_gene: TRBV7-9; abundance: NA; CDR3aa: CASSSGQGAVDTGELFF; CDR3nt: TGTGCCAGCAGCTCAGGACAGGGGGCGGTAGACACCGGGGAGCTGTTTTTT
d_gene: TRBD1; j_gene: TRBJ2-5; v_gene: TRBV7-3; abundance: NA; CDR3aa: CASSQGDWETQYF; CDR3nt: TGTGCCAGCAGCCAGGGGGATTGGGAGACCCAGTACTTC
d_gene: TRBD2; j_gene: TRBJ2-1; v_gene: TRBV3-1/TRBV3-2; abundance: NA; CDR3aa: CASSQGTSGRARDEQFF; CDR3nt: TGTGCCAGCAGCCAAGGGACTAGCGGGAGGGCCAGGGATGAGCAGTTCTTC
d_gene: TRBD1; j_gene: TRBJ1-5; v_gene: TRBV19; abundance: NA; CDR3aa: CASSIGQGASQPQHF; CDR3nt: TGTGCCAGTAGTATAGGACAGGGGGCGAGTCAGCCCCAGCATTTT
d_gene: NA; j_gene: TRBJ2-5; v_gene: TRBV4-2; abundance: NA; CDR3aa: CASSQDWTAVETQYF; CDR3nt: TGTGCCAGCAGCCAAGACTGGACAGCCGTCGAGACCCAGTACTTC
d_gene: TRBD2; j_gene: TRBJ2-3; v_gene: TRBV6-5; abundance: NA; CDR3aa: CASSYSGGRTDTQYF; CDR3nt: TGTGCCAGCAGTTACTCGGGGGGGAGGACAGATACGCAGTATTTT
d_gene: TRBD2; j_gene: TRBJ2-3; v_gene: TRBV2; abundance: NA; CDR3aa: CASSGRGGGSDTQYF; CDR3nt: TGTGCCAGCAGTGGACGGGGGGGCGGGTCAGATACGCAGTATTTT
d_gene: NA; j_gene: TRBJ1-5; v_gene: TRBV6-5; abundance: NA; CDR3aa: CASARADGNQPQHF; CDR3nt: TGTGCCAGCGCCAGGGCAGACGGCAATCAGCCCCAACATTTT
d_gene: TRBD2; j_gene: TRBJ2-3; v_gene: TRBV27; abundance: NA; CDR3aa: CASSPRPTSDLSTDTQYF; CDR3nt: TGTGCCAGCAGTCCTAGACCAACTAGCGACCTTAGCACAGATACGCAGTATTTT
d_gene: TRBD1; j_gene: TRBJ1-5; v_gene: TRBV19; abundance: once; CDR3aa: CASSTQTGAISNQPQHF; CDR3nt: TGTGCCAGTAGTACCCAGACAGGGGCTATAAGCAATCAGCCCCAGCATTTT
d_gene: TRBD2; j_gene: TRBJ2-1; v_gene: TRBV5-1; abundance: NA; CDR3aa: CASSNLAGGPLNEQFF; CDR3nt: TGCGCCAGCAGCAACTTAGCGGGAGGGCCGCTCAATGAGCAGTTCTTC
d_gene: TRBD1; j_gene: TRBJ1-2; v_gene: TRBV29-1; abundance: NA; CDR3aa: CSVTRGTGTGGINYGYTF; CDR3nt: TGCAGCGTTACAAGGGGCACCGGGACAGGGGGCATCAACTATGGCTACACCTTC
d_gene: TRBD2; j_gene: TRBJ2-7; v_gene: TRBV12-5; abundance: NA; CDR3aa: CASGLVGGTSGRQYF; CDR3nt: TGTGCTAGTGGTTTGGTAGGGGGGACTAGCGGGAGACAGTACTTC
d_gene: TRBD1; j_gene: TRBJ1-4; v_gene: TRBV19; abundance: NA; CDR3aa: CASRTGGTGRGEKLFF; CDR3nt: TGTGCCAGTAGGACAGGGGGCACCGGGAGAGGCGAAAAACTGTTTTTT
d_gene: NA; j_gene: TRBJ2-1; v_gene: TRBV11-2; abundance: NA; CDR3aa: CASSIGAAGVKQFF; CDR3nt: TGTGCCAGCAGCATAGGGGCGGCAGGGGTGAAGCAGTTCTTC
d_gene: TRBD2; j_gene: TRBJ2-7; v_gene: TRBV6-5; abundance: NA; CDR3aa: CASRPQGTSGYEQYF; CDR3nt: TGTGCCAGCAGACCACAAGGGACTAGCGGGTATGAGCAGTACTTC
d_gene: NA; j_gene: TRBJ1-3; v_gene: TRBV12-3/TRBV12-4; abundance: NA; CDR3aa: CASSLSNTIYF; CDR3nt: TGTGCCAGCAGTTTGAGCAACACCATATATTTT
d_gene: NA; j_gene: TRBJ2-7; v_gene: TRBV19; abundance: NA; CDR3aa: CASSIHGLSYEQYF; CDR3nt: TGTGCCAGTAGTATTCATGGACTTTCCTACGAGCAGTACTTC
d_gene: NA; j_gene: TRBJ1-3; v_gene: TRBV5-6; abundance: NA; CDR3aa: CASRSTEGNTIYF; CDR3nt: TGTGCCAGCAGATCGACAGAAGGAAACACCATATATTTT
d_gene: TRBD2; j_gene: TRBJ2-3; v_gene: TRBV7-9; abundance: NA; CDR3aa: CASSVSGGTDTQYF; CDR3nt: TGTGCCAGCAGCGTTAGCGGGGGCACAGATACGCAGTATTTT
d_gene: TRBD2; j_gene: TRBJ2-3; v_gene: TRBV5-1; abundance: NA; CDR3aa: CASSLGLAGGSADTQYF; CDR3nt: TGCGCCAGCAGCTTGGGGCTAGCGGGAGGATCCGCAGATACGCAGTATTTT
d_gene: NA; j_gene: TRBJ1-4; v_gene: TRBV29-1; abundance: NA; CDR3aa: CSVVVARGNEKLFF; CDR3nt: TGCAGCGTTGTTGTAGCCAGGGGTAATGAAAAACTGTTTTTT
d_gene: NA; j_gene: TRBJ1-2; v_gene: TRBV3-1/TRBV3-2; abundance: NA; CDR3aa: CASSQGGRGYTF; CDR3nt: TGTGCCAGCAGCCAGGGAGGGAGAGGCTACACCTTC
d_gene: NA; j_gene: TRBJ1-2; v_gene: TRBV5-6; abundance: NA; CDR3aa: CASTSEGVANYGSSGYTF; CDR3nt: TGTGCCAGCACCTCGGAAGGGGTGGCTAACTATGGCTCAAGTGGCTACACCTTC
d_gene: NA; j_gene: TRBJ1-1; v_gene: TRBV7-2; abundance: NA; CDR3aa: CASSLPAGTEAFF; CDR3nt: TGTGCCAGCAGCCTGCCTGCGGGCACTGAAGCTTTCTTT
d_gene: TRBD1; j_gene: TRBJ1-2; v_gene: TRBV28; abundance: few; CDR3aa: CASSGTSGQVVSYTF; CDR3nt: TGTGCCAGCAGTGGAACGTCGGGACAGGTGGTGAGCTACACCTTC
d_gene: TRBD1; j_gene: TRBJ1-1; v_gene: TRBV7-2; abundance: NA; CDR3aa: CASSFGQGGTEAFF; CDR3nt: TGTGCCAGCAGCTTCGGACAGGGAGGGACTGAAGCTTTCTTT
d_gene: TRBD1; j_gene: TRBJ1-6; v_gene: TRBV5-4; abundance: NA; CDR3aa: CASSLGGQGYSPLHF; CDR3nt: TGTGCCAGCAGCTTGGGGGGACAGGGTTATTCACCCCTCCACTTT
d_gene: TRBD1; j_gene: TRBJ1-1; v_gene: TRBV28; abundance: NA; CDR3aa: CASSIRTGKTEAFF; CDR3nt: TGTGCCAGCAGTATCAGGACAGGGAAGACTGAAGCTTTCTTT
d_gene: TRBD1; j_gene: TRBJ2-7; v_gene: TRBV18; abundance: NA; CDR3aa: CASSPRTGDYEQYF; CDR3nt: TGTGCCAGCTCACCTAGGACAGGAGATTACGAGCAGTACTTC
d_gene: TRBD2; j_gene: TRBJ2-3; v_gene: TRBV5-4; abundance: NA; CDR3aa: CASSRKTSGGGWDTQYF; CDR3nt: TGTGCCAGCAGCCGTAAGACTAGCGGGGGGGGTTGGGATACGCAGTATTTT
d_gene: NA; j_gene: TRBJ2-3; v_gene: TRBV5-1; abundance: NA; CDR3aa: CASAPGEMRDTQYF; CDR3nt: TGCGCCAGCGCGCCGGGAGAGATGAGAGATACGCAGTATTTT
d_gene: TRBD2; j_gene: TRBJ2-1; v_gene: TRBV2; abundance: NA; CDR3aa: CASRTTSGRANEQFF; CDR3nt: TGTGCCAGCAGGACCACTAGCGGGAGGGCAAATGAGCAGTTCTTC
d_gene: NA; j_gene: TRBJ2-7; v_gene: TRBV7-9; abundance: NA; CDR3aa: CASSLGEGVYSYEQYF; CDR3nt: TGTGCCAGCAGCTTAGGTGAGGGGGTTTACTCCTACGAGCAGTACTTC
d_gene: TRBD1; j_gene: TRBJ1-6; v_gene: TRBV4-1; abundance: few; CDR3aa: CASSRGQEGSPLHF; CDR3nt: TGCGCCAGCAGCCGCGGACAGGAGGGTTCACCCCTCCACTTT
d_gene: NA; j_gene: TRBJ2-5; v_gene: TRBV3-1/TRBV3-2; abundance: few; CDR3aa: CASSQGLKETQYF; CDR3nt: TGTGCCAGCAGCCAAGGACTTAAGGAGACCCAGTACTTC
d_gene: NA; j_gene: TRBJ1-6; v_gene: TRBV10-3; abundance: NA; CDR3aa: CAISDGQRLHF; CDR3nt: TGTGCCATCAGTGATGGACAGAGACTCCACTTT
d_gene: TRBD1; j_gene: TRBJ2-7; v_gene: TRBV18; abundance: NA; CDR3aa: CASSPGTASSYEQYF; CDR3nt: TGTGCCAGCTCACCCGGGACAGCCAGCTCCTACGAGCAGTACTTC
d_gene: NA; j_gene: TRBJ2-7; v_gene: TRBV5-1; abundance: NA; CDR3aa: CASSLAGGAYEQYF; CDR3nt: TGCGCCAGCAGCTTGGCCGGCGGGGCCTACGAGCAGTACTTC
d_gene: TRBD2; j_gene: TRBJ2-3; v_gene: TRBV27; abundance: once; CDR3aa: CASSSGLAGGTDTQYF; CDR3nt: TGTGCCAGCAGTTCGGGACTAGCGGGAGGTACGGATACGCAGTATTTT
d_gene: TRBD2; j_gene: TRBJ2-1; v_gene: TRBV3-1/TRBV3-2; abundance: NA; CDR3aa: CASSQELAGVGIEQFF; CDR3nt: TGTGCCAGCAGCCAAGAACTAGCGGGAGTGGGGATTGAGCAGTTCTTC
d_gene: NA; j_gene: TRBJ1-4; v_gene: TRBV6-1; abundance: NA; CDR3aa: CASSEGGFSEKLFF; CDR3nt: TGTGCCAGCAGTGAAGGAGGATTTAGTGAAAAACTGTTTTTT
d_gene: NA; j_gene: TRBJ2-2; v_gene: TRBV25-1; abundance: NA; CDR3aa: CASSVKGRELFF; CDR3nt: TGTGCCAGCAGTGTGAAAGGGAGAGAGCTGTTTTTT
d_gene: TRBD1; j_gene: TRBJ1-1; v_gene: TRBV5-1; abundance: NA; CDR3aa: CASSKRTGLTEAFF; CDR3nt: TGCGCCAGCAGTAAGCGGACAGGCCTCACTGAAGCTTTCTTT